These T cell receptor beta chains were read from a single sample in a study of blood T cell repertoires in COVID-19. The table came from immunoSEQ multiplex PCR; TCRdb's copy has only in-frame clones and leaves some out. The sample records about 130,000 clones, around 89% being singletons. The sequenced material came from peripheral blood. The receptors were gathered from a man aged 45 to 65 with acute or convalescent COVID-19. CDR3s include the opening cysteine and the closing phenylalanine or tryptophan. Fields, in order: CDR3 DNA, CDR3 protein, clone size, D gene, J gene, V gene. The D gene is left open where the match is weak. Only part of the rows carry a size: once, few, many, or a class if the clone is expanded.

TGCGCCAGCAGTCAATCGGCTATTAGCGGCAGAGGGGTTAATGAGCAGTTCTTC | CASSQSAISGRGVNEQFF | . | . | TRBJ2-1 | TRBV23-1
TGTGCCAGCAGTTGGGAGGAGTTCAATCAGCCCCAGCATTTT | CASSWEEFNQPQHF | . | . | TRBJ1-5 | TRBV28
TGTGCCAGCAGTTCCTCCATACCGGGACAAGCTAGCGGCTACACCTTC | CASSSSIPGQASGYTF | . | . | TRBJ1-2 | TRBV6-2/TRBV6-3
TGTGCCACCAGTGATAATTACCGGGTAGCCGGCTACACCTTC | CATSDNYRVAGYTF | . | . | TRBJ1-2 | TRBV24-1
TGTGCCATACAGGGGTCGACTAATGAAAAACTGTTTTTT | CAIQGSTNEKLFF | . | TRBD1 | TRBJ1-4 | TRBV10-3
TGCGCCAGCAGTGCAGGGATAACTGGAAACACCATATATTTT | CASSAGITGNTIYF | . | . | TRBJ1-3 | TRBV10-1
TGTGCCAGCAGTTCACCGGGACAGAGACATCAGCCCCAGCATTTT | CASSSPGQRHQPQHF | . | TRBD1 | TRBJ1-5 | TRBV28
TGCGCCAGCAGCTTACCTCGAGGGGGCGGGGAGCTGTTTTTT | CASSLPRGGGELFF | . | . | TRBJ2-2 | TRBV5-1
TGTGCCAGCGGAACCCTTGAGGGTGGGACCTACAATGAGCAGTTCTTC | CASGTLEGGTYNEQFF | . | . | TRBJ2-1 | TRBV28
TGTGCCAGCAGCTTACAGGGTTGGGGCACTGAAGCTTTCTTT | CASSLQGWGTEAFF | . | . | TRBJ1-1 | TRBV5-4
TGTGCCAGCTTCCCCCTCATGGTTTCAGATCGTATGTTTTTT | CASFPLMVSDRMFF | . | . | TRBJ2-2 | TRBV7-2
TGTGCCAGCTACTGGAAGAGGGACACTGAAGCTTTCTTT | CASYWKRDTEAFF | . | . | TRBJ1-1 | TRBV7-3
TGTGCCAGCAGAACCGGGACAGATAGCAATCAGCCCCAGCATTTT | CASRTGTDSNQPQHF | . | TRBD1 | TRBJ1-5 | TRBV2
TGTGCCAGCAGCAAGGGACTAGCGGTATACAATGAGCAGTTCTTC | CASSKGLAVYNEQFF | once | TRBD2 | TRBJ2-1 | TRBV6-5
TGTGCCAGCAGCAAAGGACTAGCAGAACAAGAGACCCAGTACTTC | CASSKGLAEQETQYF | . | TRBD2 | TRBJ2-5 | TRBV7-9
TGTGCCAGTAAAGACAGGGGGGGCACAGATACGCAGTATTTT | CASKDRGGTDTQYF | . | TRBD1 | TRBJ2-3 | TRBV19
TGTGCCAGCAGCCGAACAGGGGGCTATGGCTACACCTTC | CASSRTGGYGYTF | once | TRBD1 | TRBJ1-2 | TRBV11-3
TGTGCCATCAGTTCGACAGGGGGCTACAATGAGCAGTTCTTC | CAISSTGGYNEQFF | . | TRBD1 | TRBJ2-1 | TRBV10-3
TGCAGCGTCCAGGGGGGCAGCCTCTTGAACACTGAAGCTTTCTTT | CSVQGGSLLNTEAFF | . | TRBD1 | TRBJ1-1 | TRBV29-1
TGTGCCAGCAGTTCGGGAGCCGACACAGATACGCAGTATTTT | CASSSGADTDTQYF | . | . | TRBJ2-3 | TRBV5-4
TGTGCCAGCTCCCTAACCATCGGGGGGGCTGAAGCTTTCTTT | CASSLTIGGAEAFF | . | . | TRBJ1-1 | TRBV3-1/TRBV3-2
TGTGCCAGCAGCCCTTACCCACACTCTGTGACTTCGAACACTGAAGCTTTCTTT | CASSPYPHSVTSNTEAFF | . | . | TRBJ1-1 | TRBV5-4
TGTGCCAGCAGACCTCATGGGCCCTACGAGCAGTACTTC | CASRPHGPYEQYF | . | . | TRBJ2-7 | TRBV12-3/TRBV12-4
TGCGCCAGCAGAGGGACAGGGGACTATGGCTACACCTTC | CASRGTGDYGYTF | . | TRBD1 | TRBJ1-2 | TRBV10-2
TGTGCTACGTGTGCGGGAAGCTCTGGGGCCAACGTCCTGACTTTC | CATCAGSSGANVLTF | . | . | TRBJ2-6 | TRBV28
TGTGCCAGCAACTTCTTGGGACAGGGGTACGGCTACACCTTC | CASNFLGQGYGYTF | . | TRBD1 | TRBJ1-2 | TRBV5-6
TGTGCCAGCAGCGTAGTTAGCTCCTACAATGAGCAGTTCTTC | CASSVVSSYNEQFF | once | . | TRBJ2-1 | TRBV9
TGTGCCACCAGCCCGGAGTCGAGGAGTGAGCAGTTCTTC | CATSPESRSEQFF | . | . | TRBJ2-1 | TRBV15
TGTGCCAGCAGCTCGGCGGGAAACTATGGCTACACCTTC | CASSSAGNYGYTF | . | . | TRBJ1-2 | TRBV5-4
TGTGCCAGCAGTAGCCGGACTAGCGGGGGATACGAGCAGTACTTC | CASSSRTSGGYEQYF | few | TRBD2 | TRBJ2-7 | TRBV28
TGTGCCAGCAGCTTCGGGGTTTTCAATCAGCCCCAGCATTTT | CASSFGVFNQPQHF | . | . | TRBJ1-5 | TRBV7-2
TGTGCCAGCAGTGAACGTCCAGTCACCCCACCGGGCTACACCTTC | CASSERPVTPPGYTF | . | . | TRBJ1-2 | TRBV6-1
TGTGCCAGCAGCTTAACAGGGGCGGGCACTGAAGCTTTCTTT | CASSLTGAGTEAFF | . | TRBD1 | TRBJ1-1 | TRBV13